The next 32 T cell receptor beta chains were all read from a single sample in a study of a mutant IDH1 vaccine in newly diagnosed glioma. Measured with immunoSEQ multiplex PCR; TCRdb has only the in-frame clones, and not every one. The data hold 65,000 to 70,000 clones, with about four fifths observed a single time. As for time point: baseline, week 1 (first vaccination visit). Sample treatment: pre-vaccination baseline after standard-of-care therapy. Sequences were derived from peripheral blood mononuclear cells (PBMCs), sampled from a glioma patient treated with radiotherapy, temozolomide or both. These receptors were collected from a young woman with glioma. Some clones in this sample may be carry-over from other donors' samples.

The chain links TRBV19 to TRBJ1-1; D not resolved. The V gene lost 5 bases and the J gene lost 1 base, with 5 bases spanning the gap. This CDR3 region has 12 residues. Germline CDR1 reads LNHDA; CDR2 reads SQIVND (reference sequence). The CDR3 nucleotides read TGTGCCAGTAGTCACGAGAACACTGAAGCTTTCTTT. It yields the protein CASSHENTEAFF.

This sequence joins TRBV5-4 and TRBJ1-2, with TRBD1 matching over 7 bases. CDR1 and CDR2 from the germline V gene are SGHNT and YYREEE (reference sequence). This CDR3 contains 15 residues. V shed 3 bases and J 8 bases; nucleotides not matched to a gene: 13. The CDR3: CASSSGRAGGSGYTF. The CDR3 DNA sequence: TGTGCCAGCAGCTCCGGAAGGGCAGGGGGTAGCGGCTACACCTTC. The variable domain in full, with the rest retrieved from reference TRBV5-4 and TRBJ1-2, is ETGVTQSPTHLIKTRGQQVTLRCSSQSGHNTVSWYQQALGQGPQFIFQYYREEENGRGNFPPRFSGLQFPNYSSELNVNALELDDSALYLCASSSGRAGGSGYTFGSGTRLTVV.

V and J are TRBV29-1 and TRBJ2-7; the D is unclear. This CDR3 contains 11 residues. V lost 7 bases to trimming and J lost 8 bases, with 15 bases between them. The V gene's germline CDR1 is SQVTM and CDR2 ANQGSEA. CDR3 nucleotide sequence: TGCAGCGCCCGCGAGAGTCACAAGCAGTACTTC. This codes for CSARESHKQYF.

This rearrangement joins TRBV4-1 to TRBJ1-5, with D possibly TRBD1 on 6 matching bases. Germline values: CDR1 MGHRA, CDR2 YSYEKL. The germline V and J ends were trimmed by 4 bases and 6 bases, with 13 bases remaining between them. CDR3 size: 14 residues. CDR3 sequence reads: CASSPEGGSQPQHF. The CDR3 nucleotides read TGCGCCAGCAGCCCTGAGGGGGGGAGTCAGCCCCAGCATTTT.

The CDR3 region is CASSELLDTQYF. The CDR3 nucleotides are TGCGCCAGCAGCGAACTATTGGATACGCAGTATTTT. The chain is built from TRBV5-1 and TRBJ2-3; D ambiguous. CDR3 length: 12 residues. The V end was cut by 4 bases, the J end by 6 bases, with 9 bases between. Germline CDR1 and CDR2: SGHRS and YFSETQ.

The CDR3 coding sequence is TGTGCCATCAGTGAGTCGAACGAGCAGTACTTC. Its protein product is CAISESNEQYF. The chain uses TRBV10-3 and TRBJ2-7; D gene unclear. The CDR3 has 11 amino acids. Germline V gene data show CDR1 as ENHRY and CDR2 as SYGVKD. Trimming took 0 bases from V and 5 from J, leaving 2 bases between them.

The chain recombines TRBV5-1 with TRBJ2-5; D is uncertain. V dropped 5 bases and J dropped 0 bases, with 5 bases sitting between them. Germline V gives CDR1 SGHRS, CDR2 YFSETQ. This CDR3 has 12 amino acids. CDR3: CASSSYQETQYF. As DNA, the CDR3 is TGCGCCAGCAGTTCGTACCAAGAGACCCAGTACTTC.

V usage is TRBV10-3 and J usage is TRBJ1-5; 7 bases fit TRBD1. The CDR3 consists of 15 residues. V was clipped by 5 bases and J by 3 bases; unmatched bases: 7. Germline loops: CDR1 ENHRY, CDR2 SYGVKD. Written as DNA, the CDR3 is TGTGCCATCAGTTCGACAGGGTCGAACAATCAGCCCCAGCATTTT. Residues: CAISSTGSNNQPQHF.

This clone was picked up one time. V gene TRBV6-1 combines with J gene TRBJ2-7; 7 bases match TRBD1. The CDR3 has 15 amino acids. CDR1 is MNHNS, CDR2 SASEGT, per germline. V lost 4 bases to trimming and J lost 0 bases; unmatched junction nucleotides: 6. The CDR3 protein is CASSGTGSSSYEQYF. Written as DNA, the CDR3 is TGTGCCAGCAGTGGGACAGGTAGCAGCTCCTACGAGCAGTACTTC.

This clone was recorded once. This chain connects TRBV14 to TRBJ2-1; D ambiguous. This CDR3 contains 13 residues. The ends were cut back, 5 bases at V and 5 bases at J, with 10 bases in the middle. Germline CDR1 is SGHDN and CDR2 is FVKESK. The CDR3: CASSVRPNNEQFF. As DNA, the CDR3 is TGTGCCAGCAGCGTACGGCCAAACAATGAGCAGTTCTTC.

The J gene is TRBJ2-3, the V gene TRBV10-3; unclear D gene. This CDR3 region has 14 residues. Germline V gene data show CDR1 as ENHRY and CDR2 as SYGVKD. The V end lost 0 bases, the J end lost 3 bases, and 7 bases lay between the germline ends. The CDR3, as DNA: TGTGCCATCAGTGAGTCGGACGGAACAGATACGCAGTATTTT. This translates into CAISESDGTDTQYF.

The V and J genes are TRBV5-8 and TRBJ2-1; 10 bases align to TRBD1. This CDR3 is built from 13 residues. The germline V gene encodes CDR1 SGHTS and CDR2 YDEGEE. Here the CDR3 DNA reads TGTGCTACCCCGGGACAGGGGATTAATGAGCAGTTCTTC. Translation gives CATPGQGINEQFF.

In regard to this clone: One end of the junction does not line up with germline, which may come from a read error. The CDR3 protein is CASTYERNTEAFF. CDR3 bases: TGTGCCAGCACTTACGAGAGGAACACTGAAGCTTTCTTT. The genes are TRBV6-6 and TRBJ1-1; D remains ambiguous. Germline CDR1 reads MNHNY; CDR2 reads SVGAGI (reference sequence). This CDR3 spans 13 amino acids.

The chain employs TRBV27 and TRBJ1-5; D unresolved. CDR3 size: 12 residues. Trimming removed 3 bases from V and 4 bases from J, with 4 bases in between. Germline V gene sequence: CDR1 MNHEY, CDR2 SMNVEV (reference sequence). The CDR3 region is CASSFPNQPQHF. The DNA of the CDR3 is TGTGCCAGCAGTTTTCCAAATCAGCCCCAGCATTTT.

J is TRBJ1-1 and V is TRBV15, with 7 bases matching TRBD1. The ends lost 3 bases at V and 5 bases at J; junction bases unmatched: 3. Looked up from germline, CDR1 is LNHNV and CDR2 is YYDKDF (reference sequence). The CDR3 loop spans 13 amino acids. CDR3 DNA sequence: TGTGCCACCAGCAGGACAGGGTGGACTGAAGCTTTCTTT. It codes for CATSRTGWTEAFF.

The CDR3 loop is CAWSADRAQYF. In nucleotides, the CDR3 is TGTGCCTGGAGTGCAGACAGGGCCCAGTACTTC. This rearrangement joins TRBV30 to TRBJ2-5; 7 bases agree with TRBD1. The V segment lost 1 base and the J segment 9 bases; nucleotides outside the gene matches: 2. CDR3 length: 11 residues. CDR1 is GTSNPN, CDR2 SVGIG, per germline (reference sequence).

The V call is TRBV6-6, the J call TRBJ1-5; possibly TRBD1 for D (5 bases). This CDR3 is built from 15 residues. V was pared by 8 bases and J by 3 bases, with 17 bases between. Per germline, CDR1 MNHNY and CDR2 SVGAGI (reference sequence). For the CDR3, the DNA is TGTGCCAGCGGGGGGGACGGCCTTTTCAATCAGCCCCAGCATTTT. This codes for CASGGDGLFNQPQHF.

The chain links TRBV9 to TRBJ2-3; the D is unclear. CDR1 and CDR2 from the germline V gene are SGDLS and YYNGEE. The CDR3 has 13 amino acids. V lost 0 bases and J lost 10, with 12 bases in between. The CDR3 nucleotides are TGTGCCAGCAGCGTAGACGCCCATTATTCGCAGTATTTT. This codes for CASSVDAHYSQYF.

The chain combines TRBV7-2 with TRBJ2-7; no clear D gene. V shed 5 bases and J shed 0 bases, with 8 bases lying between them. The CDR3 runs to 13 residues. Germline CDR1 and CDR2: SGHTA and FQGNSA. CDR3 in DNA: TGTGCCAGCAGCCGCTGGGCCTCCTACGAGCAGTACTTC. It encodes CASSRWASYEQYF.

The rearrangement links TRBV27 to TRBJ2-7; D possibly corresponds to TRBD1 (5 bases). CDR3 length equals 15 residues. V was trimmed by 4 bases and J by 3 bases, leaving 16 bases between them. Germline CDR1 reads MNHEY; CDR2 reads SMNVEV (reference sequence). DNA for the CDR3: TGTGCCAGCAGTTATGGGGCAGGGAAGATCTACGAGCAGTACTTC. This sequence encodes CASSYGAGKIYEQYF.

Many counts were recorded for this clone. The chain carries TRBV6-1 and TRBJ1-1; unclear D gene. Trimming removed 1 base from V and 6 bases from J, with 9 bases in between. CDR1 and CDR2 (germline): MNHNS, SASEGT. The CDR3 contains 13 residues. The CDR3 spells CASSEGWVSEAFF. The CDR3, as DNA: TGTGCCAGCAGTGAAGGATGGGTCTCTGAAGCTTTCTTT.

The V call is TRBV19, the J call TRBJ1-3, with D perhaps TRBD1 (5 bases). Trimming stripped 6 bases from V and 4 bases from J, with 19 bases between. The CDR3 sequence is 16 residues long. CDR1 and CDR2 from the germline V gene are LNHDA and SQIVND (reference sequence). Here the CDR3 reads CASSSNTRVRGNTIYF. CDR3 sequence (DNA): TGTGCCAGTAGCAGCAACACCAGGGTGCGCGGAAACACCATATATTTT.

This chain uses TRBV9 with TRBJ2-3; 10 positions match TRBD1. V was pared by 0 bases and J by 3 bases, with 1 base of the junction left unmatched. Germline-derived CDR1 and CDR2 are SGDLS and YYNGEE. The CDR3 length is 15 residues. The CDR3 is CASSVGGQGTDTQYF. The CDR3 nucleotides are TGTGCCAGCAGCGTAGGGGGACAGGGGACAGATACGCAGTATTTT.

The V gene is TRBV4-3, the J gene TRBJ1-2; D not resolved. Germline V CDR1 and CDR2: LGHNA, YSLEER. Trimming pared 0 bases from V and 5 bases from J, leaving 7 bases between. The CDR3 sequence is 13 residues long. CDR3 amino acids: CASSQDRGYGYTF. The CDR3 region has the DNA TGCGCCAGCAGCCAAGATCGGGGATATGGCTACACCTTC.

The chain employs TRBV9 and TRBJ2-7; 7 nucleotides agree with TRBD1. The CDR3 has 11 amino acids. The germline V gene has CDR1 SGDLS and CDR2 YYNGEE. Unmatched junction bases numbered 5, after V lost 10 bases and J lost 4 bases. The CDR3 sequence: CASGRGYEQYF. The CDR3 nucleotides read TGTGCCTCCGGCAGGGGGTACGAGCAGTACTTC. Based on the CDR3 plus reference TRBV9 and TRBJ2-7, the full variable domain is DSGVTQTPKHLITATGQRVTLRCSPRSGDLSVYWYQQSLDQGLQFLIQYYNGEERAKGNILERFSAQQFPDLHSELNLSSLELGDSALYFCASGRGYEQYFGPGTRLTVT.

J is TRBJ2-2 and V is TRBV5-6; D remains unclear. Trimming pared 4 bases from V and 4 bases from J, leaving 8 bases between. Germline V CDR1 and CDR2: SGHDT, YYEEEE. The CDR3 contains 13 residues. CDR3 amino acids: CASSAQITGELFF. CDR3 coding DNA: TGTGCCAGCAGCGCGCAGATCACCGGGGAGCTGTTTTTT. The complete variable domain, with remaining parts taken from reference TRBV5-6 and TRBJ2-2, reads DAGVTQSPTHLIKTRGQQVTLRCSPKSGHDTVSWYQQALGQGPQFIFQYYEEEERQRGNFPDRFSGHQFPNYSSELNVNALLLGDSALYLCASSAQITGELFFGEGSRLTVL.

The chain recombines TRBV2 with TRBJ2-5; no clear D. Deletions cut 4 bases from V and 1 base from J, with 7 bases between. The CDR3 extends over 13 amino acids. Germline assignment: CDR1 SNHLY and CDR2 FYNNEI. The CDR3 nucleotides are TGTGCCAGCAGTGGGGGAACCCAAGAGACCCAGTACTTC. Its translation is CASSGGTQETQYF.

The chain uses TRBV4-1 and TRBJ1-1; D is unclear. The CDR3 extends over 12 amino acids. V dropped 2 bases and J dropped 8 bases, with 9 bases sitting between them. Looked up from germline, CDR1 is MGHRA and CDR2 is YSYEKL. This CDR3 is CASSQLAREAFF. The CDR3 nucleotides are TGCGCCAGCAGCCAACTGGCCCGGGAAGCTTTCTTT.

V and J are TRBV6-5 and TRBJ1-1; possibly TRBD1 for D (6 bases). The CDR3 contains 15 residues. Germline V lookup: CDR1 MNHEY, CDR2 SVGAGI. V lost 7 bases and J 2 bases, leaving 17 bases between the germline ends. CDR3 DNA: TGTGCCAGCATACCCCCCGCCGGGGGCAACACTGAAGCTTTCTTT. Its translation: CASIPPAGGNTEAFF.

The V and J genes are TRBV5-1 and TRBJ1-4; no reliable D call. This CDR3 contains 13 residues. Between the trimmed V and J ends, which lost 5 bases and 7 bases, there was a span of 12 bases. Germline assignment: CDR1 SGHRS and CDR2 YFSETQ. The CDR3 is CASRDGFGEKLFF. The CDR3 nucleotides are TGCGCCAGCAGGGATGGCTTTGGTGAAAAACTGTTTTTT.

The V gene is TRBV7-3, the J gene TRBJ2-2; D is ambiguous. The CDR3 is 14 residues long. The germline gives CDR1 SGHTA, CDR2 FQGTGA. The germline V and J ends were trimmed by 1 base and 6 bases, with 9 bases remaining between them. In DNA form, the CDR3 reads TGTGCCAGCAGCTTAAAGAGGAGCGCCGGGGAGCTGTTTTTT. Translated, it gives CASSLKRSAGELFF.

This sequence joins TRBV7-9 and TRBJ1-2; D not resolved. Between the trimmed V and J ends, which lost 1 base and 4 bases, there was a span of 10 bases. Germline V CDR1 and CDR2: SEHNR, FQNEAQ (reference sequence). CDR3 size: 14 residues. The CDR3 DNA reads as TGTGCCAGCAGCTTAGTATCCCTGTTCTATGGCTACACCTTC. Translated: CASSLVSLFYGYTF.